This record looks at one T cell receptor beta chain sequence and its context. Antigen unknown. The CDR3 has 14 residues. Looked up from germline, CDR1 is MNHEY and CDR2 is SVGAGI. Alongside a J-beta primer mix, a sample-barcoded 5' primer served in a second PCR lasting about 7 to 11 cycles. TCRdb used MiXCR to reprocess the 5' RACE reads, holding one entry per CDR3 protein. The data contain 700,000 to 900,000 distinct CDR3 sequences, 40% to 65% of them seen just once; the ten biggest clones take up approximately 40%. This sample stems from a study of blood T cells in healthy people across ages. Regarding the study as a whole: There were more naive CD4+ cells and higher diversity in long-lived donors than in aged donors. One million T cells yielded diversity estimates that were considered underestimates. CMV infection status of these donors was not known.

Per sample, extraction of total RNA gave at least 6 micrograms in every case. Sequenced material: blood. This clonotype was sampled from an elderly man in good health. V and J are TRBV6-5 and TRBJ2-1; tentatively, D is TRBD1 (7 bases). Near its end, the DNA agrees better with TRBJ2-7, so the J call may be wrong. This chain's CDR3 is CASCPGGSYNEQYF. In DNA, the CDR3 is TGTGCCAGTTGCCCAGGGGGGTCCTACAATGAGCAGTACTTC.